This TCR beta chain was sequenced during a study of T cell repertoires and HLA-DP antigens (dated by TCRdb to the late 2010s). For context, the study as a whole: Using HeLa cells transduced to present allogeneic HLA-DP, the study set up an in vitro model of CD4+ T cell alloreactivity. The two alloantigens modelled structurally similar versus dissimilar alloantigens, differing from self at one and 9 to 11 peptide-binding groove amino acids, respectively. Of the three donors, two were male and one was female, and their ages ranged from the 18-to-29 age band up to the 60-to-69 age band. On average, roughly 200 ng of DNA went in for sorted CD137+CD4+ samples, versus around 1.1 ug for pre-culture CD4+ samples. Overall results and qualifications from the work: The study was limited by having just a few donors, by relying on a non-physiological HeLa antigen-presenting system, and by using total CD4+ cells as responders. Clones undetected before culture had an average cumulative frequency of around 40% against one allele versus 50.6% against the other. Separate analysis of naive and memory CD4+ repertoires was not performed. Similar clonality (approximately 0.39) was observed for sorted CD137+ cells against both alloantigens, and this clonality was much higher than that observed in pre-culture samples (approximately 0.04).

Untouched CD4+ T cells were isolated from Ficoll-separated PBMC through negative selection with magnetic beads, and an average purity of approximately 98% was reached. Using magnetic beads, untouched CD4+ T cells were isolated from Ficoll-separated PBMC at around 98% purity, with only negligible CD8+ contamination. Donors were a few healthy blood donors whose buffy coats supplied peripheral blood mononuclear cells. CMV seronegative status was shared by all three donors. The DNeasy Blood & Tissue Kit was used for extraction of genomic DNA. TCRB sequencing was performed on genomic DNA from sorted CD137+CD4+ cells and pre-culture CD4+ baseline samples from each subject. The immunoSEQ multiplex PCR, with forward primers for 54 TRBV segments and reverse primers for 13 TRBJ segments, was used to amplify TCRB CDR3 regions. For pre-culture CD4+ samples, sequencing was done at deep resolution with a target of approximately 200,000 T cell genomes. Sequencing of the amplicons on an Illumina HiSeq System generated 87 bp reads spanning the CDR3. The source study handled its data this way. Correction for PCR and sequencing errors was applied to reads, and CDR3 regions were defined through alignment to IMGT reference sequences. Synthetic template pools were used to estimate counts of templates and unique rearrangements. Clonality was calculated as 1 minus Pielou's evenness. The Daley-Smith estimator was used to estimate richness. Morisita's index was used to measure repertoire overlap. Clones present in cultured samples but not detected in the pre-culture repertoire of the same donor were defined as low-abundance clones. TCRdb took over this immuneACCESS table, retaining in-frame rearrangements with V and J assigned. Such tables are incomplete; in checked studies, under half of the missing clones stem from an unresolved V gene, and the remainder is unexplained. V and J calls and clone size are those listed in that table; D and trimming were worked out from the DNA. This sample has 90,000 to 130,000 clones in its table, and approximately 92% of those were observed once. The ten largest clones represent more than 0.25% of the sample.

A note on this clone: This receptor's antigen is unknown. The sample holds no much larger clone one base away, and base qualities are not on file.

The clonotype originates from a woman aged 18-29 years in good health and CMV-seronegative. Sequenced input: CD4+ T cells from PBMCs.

The base sequence is TGTGCCAGCAGCTTAGGCACTAGAGATGAGCAGTTCTTC. It translates to CASSLGTRDEQFF. The rearrangement joined TRBV11-3 to TRBJ2-1, and TRBD2 may be the D gene, going by 5 matching bases. The CDR1 and CDR2 encoded by the germline V gene are SGHNT and YENEEA. The CDR3, cysteine through phenylalanine, is 13 amino acids long. Kept here is only the CDR3 DNA, which spans 39 bases and is read in frame from base 1. The junction shows trimming of 1 base on V and 8 bases on J, plus 9 bases between the germline ends. Supplemented by the reference TRBV11-3 and TRBJ2-1 proteins around the CDR3, the complete variable domain is EAGVVQSPRYKIIEKKQPVAFWCNPISGHNTLYWYLQNLGQGPELLIRYENEEAVDDSQLPKDRFSAERLKGVDSTLKIQPAELGDSAVYLCASSLGTRDEQFFGPGTRLTVL.